The sequence of this TCR beta chain was determined in a study of shared clonotypes between healthy human individuals. The data were produced by immunoSEQ multiplex PCR, yet TCRdb's version contains in-frame clones alone and is incomplete. The sample records approximately 1.5 million clones, 95% to 99% being singletons. V was cut by 5 bases and J by 3 bases, with 11 bases left in between. The CDR3 covers 14 residues. Germline CDR1 reads SEHNR; CDR2 reads FQNEAQ (reference sequence). Partitioning of CD4+ cells yielded a CD45RA+ naive subset and a CD45RA-negative memory subset. A note on this clone: Its antigen is not identified.

Study results and caveats: Tissues were not sampled, only blood, and their repertoires likely differ. Against clonotypes common to all four donors, non-shared ones had lower generation probabilities.

Sequencing was performed on naive CD4+ T cells sorted from blood. Subset described: CD45RA+ positively selected. This clonotype was obtained from a man aged 30-40 years in good health. The rearrangement joins TRBV7-9 to TRBJ1-5; no clear D gene. DNA of the CDR3: TGTGCCAGCAGCCCCGGCCTCCCCAATCAGCCCCAGCATTTT. Translation gives CASSPGLPNQPQHF.